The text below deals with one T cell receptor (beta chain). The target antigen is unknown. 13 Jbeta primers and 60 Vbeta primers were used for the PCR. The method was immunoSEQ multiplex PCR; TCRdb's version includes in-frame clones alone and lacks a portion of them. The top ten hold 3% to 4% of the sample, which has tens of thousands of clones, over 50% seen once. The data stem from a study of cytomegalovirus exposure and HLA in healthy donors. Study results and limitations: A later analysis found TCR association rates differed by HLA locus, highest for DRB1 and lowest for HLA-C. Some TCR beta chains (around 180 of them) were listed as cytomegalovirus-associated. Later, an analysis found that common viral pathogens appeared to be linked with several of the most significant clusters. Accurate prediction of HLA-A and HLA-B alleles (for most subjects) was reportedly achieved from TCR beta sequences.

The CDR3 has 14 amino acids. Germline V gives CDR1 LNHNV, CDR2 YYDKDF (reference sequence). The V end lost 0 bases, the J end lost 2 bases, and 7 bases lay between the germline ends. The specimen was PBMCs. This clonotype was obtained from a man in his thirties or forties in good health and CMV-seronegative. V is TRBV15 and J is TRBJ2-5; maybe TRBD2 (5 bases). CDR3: CATSREEVQETQYF. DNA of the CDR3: TGTGCCACCAGCAGAGAGGAGGTACAAGAGACCCAGTACTTC.